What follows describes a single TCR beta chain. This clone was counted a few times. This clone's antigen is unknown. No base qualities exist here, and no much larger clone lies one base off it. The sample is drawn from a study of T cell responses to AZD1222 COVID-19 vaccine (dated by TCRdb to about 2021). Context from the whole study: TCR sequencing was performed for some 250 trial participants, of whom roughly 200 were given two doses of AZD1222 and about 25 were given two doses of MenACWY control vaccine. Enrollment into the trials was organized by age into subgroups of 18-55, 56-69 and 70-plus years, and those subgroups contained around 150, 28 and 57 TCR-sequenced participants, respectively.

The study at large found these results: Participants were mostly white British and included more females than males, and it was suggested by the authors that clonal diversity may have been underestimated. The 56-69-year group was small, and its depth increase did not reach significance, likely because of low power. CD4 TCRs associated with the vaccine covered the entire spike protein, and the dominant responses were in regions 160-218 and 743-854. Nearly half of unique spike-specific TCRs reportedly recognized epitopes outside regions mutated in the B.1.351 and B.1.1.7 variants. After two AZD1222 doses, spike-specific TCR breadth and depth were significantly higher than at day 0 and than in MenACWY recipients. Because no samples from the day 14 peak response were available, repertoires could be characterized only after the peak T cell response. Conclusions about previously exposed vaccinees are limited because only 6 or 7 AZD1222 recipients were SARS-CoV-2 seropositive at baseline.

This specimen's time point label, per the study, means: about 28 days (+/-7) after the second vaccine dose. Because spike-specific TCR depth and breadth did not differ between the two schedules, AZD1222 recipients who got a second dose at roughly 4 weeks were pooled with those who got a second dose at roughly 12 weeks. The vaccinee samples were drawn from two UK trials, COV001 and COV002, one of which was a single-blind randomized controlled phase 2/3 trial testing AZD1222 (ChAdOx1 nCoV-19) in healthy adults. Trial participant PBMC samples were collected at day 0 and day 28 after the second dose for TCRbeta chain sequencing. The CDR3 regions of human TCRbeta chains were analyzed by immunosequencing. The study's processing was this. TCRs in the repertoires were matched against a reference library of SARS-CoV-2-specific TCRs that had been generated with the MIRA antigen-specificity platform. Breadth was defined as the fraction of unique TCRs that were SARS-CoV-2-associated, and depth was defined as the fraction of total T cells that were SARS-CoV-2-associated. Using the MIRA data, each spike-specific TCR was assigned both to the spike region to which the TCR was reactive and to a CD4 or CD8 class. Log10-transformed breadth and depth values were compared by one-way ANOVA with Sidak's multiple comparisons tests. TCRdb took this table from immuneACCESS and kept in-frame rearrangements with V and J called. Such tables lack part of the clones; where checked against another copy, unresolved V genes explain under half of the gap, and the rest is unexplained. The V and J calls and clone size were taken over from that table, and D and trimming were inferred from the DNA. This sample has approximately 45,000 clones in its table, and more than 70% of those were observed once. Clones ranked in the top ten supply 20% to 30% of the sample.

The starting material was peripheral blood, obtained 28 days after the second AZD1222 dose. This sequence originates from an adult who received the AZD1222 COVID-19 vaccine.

The CDR3 protein: CASSHRDSQETQYF. The DNA sequence follows: TGTGCCAGCAGCCACCGGGACTCCCAAGAGACCCAGTACTTC. The V gene is TRBV6-2 or TRBV6-3 and the J gene is TRBJ2-5; TRBD2 might be the D gene, on 6 matching bases. The CDR3 runs 14 amino acids, cysteine and phenylalanine included. This entry keeps only the CDR3 DNA: 42 bases, framed from base 1. The V and J ends are trimmed by 6 bases and 1 base, leaving 12 bases between them. Reading the germline V gene gives CDR1 MNHEY and CDR2 SVGEGT.